The 15 T cell receptor beta chains reported below all come from one sample, sequenced in a study of shared clonotypes between healthy human individuals. Using immunoSEQ multiplex PCR, the repertoire was profiled, and TCRdb retains in-frame clones only, with some absent. The sample records about 2.5 million clones, less than 95% being singletons. The sample comprised naive CD4+ T cells from PBMCs. The sample's subset: CD45RA+ positively selected. All receptors come from a man aged 18-30 years in good health. Some clones in this sample may be carry-over from other donors' samples.

The chain has TRBV27 and TRBJ1-4; no reliable D call. Germline V lookup: CDR1 MNHEY, CDR2 SMNVEV (reference sequence). Trimming stripped 6 bases from V and 10 bases from J, with 12 bases between. The CDR3 contains 12 residues. The CDR3 DNA follows: TGTGCCAGCAGCCGAATATGGGGAAAACTGTTTTTT. Amino acid sequence: CASSRIWGKLFF.

This chain connects TRBV5-1 to TRBJ1-2; 7 nucleotides match TRBD1. V was pared by 4 bases and J by 0 bases, with 9 bases of the junction left unmatched. CDR1 is SGHRS and CDR2 is YFSETQ in the germline V gene. This CDR3 comprises 16 residues. CDR3 sequence: CASSPRRDSTNYGYTF. CDR3 in DNA: TGCGCCAGCAGCCCCCGACGGGACAGCACTAACTATGGCTACACCTTC.

This chain links TRBV5-6 with TRBJ2-1; D is undetermined. The germline V and J ends were trimmed by 1 base and 9 bases, with 14 bases remaining between them. Germline V gene lookup returns CDR1 SGHDT and CDR2 YYEEEE. The CDR3 extends over 14 amino acids. Written as DNA, the CDR3 is TGTGCCAGCAGCTTGTCCGGACCGGGCGGTGAGCAGTTCTTC. It yields the protein CASSLSGPGGEQFF.

Only a few counts were recorded for this clone. The chain couples TRBV25-1 to TRBJ1-1, with D perhaps TRBD1 (5 bases). Germline CDR1 MGHDK, CDR2 SYGVNS. The CDR3 covers 16 residues. Trimming stripped 4 bases from V and 1 base from J, with 16 bases between. The CDR3 DNA follows: TGTGCCAGCAGTGGAAACCCCGGGCAGGGGAACACTGAAGCTTTCTTT. It translates to CASSGNPGQGNTEAFF.

CDR3 DNA sequence: TGTGCCAGCAGCATCTGGAGCTCTGGGGCCAACGTCCTGACTTTC. Its translation is CASSIWSSGANVLTF. The rearrangement uses TRBV9 and TRBJ2-6; D gene unclear. The germline V and J ends were trimmed by 4 bases and 0 bases, with 8 bases remaining between them. The CDR3 totals 15 residues. CDR1 SGDLS and CDR2 YYNGEE come from the germline V gene. The full variable domain, its missing parts supplied by reference TRBV9 and TRBJ2-6, is DSGVTQTPKHLITATGQRVTLRCSPRSGDLSVYWYQQSLDQGLQFLIQYYNGEERAKGNILERFSAQQFPDLHSELNLSSLELGDSALYFCASSIWSSGANVLTFGAGSRLTVL.

This chain uses TRBV29-1 with TRBJ2-1, with TRBD2 matching 13 bases. The ends lost 7 bases at V and 8 bases at J; junction bases unmatched: 5. There are 13 residues in the CDR3. Looked up from germline, CDR1 is SQVTM and CDR2 is ANQGSEA. The chain's CDR3 is CSALAGGRHEQFF. The CDR3 nucleotides read TGCAGCGCACTAGCGGGAGGGCGACATGAGCAGTTCTTC.

The chain links TRBV7-1 to TRBJ1-1; D is ambiguous. TRBV7-1 belongs to the ORF category, with a function that is uncertain. V lost 2 bases, J lost 1 base, and 38 bases lay in between. The CDR3 length is 24 residues. CDR3 residues: CASSSPSGRPLNLGVYPRNTEAFF. The CDR3 DNA sequence: TGTGCCAGCAGCTCACCCTCCGGCAGGCCGCTCAATCTGGGAGTATACCCAAGGAACACTGAAGCTTTCTTT.

This clone was counted a single time. This chain links TRBV6-1 with TRBJ2-5; TRBD2 matches at 9 bases. With V trimmed by 8 bases and J by 5 bases, 9 bases remained unmatched. CDR1 and CDR2 from the germline V gene are MNHNS and SASEGT. This CDR3 spans 14 amino acids. The CDR3 loop is CASFLAGVGETQYF. The CDR3 DNA reads TGTGCCAGCTTTTTAGCGGGAGTGGGGGAGACCCAGTACTTC.

The chain employs TRBV18 and TRBJ2-4; D is undetermined. The length of the CDR3 is 15 residues. The germline gives CDR1 KGHSH, CDR2 LQKENI. Trimming left V 5 bases short and J 0 bases short, with 11 bases between. Written as DNA, the CDR3 is TGTGCCAGCTCAGAACGTCAACTAGCCAAAAACATTCAGTACTTC. This translates into CASSERQLAKNIQYF. Drawing the rest from reference TRBV18 and TRBJ2-4, the complete variable domain is NAGVMQNPRHLVRRRGQEARLRCSPMKGHSHVYWYRQLPEEGLKFMVYLQKENIIDESGMPKERFSAEFPKEGPSILRIQQVVRGDSAAYFCASSERQLAKNIQYFGAGTRLSVL.

For this clone: This sample includes further DNA sequences coding for the same CDR3. The V and J genes are TRBV6-5 and TRBJ1-2; D is undetermined. V was shortened by 0 bases and J by 8 bases, with 10 bases between the two germline ends. The CDR3 covers 13 residues. Germline CDR1 reads MNHEY; CDR2 reads SVGAGI. The chain's CDR3 is CASSYSGAEGYTF. The CDR3 nucleotides read TGTGCCAGCAGTTACTCGGGCGCCGAGGGCTACACCTTC.

This chain links TRBV15 with TRBJ2-5; D remains unclear. This CDR3 comprises 13 residues. V dropped 3 bases and J dropped 11 bases, with 16 bases sitting between them. Germline CDR1 reads LNHNV; CDR2 reads YYDKDF (reference sequence). For the CDR3, the DNA is TGTGCCACCAGCAGCGGGCCCCGGGCCCAGCAGTACTTC. It yields the protein CATSSGPRAQQYF. The whole variable domain, remainder taken from reference TRBV15 and TRBJ2-5, is DAMVIQNPRYQVTQFGKPVTLSCSQTLNHNVMYWYQQKSSQAPKLLFHYYDKDFNNEADTPDNFQSRRPNTSFCFLDIRSPGLGDTAMYLCATSSGPRAQQYFGPGTRLLVL.

J is TRBJ2-7 and V is TRBV28; the D is unclear. Looked up from germline, CDR1 is MDHEN and CDR2 is SYDVKM. The CDR3 extends over 13 amino acids. V lost 10 bases to trimming and J lost 3 bases, with 16 bases between them. The CDR3 nucleotides read TGTGCCACTGTTCTAGGCGGCGGCTACGAGCAGTACTTC. Amino acid sequence: CATVLGGGYEQYF. The full variable domain, with the rest looked up from reference TRBV28 and TRBJ2-7, is DVKVTQSSRYLVKRTGEKVFLECVQDMDHENMFWYRQDPGLGLRLIYFSYDVKMKEKGDIPEGYSVSREKKERFSLILESASTNQTSMYLCATVLGGGYEQYFGPGTRLTVT.

This chain joins TRBV11-1 and TRBJ2-3, with TRBD2 identical over 14 bases. This CDR3 is 16 amino acids long. CDR1 and CDR2 (germline): SGHAT, FQDESV (reference sequence). The V gene end was trimmed by 6 bases and the J gene end by 7 bases; junction bases not matched to a gene: 9. CDR3 in amino acids: CASRPPGLAGVNTQYF. The CDR3 DNA follows: TGTGCCAGCAGACCACCGGGACTAGCGGGAGTTAATACGCAGTATTTT.

This chain connects TRBV30 to TRBJ2-7; 13 positions match TRBD2. The V and J ends lost 4 bases and 6 bases, in that order; junction bases with no gene match: 3. CDR3 length: 13 residues. Germline assignment: CDR1 GTSNPN and CDR2 SVGIG (reference sequence). The CDR3 nucleotides read TGTGCCTGGAAAAGGACTAGCGGGAGCGAGCAGTACTTC. Translating it yields CAWKRTSGSEQYF. The full variable domain, its missing parts supplied by reference TRBV30 and TRBJ2-7, is SQTIHQWPATLVQPVGSPLSLECTVEGTSNPNLYWYRQAAGRGLQLLFYSVGIGQISSEVPQNLSASRPQDRQFILSSKKLLLSDSGFYLCAWKRTSGSEQYFGPGTRLTVT.

The gene calls are TRBV5-4 and TRBJ1-2; TRBD1 matches 9 bases. The CDR3 length is 16 residues. The germline V gene encodes CDR1 SGHNT and CDR2 YYREEE (reference sequence). With 3 bases clipped from V and 8 bases from J, the junction kept 14 bases outside the gene matches. CDR3: CASSSGQRTGVVGYTF. As DNA, the CDR3 is TGTGCCAGCAGCTCTGGCCAGAGGACAGGGGTTGTGGGCTACACCTTC.